This T cell receptor beta chain was profiled in a study of blood T cell repertoires in COVID-19. CDR1 is SGHTA and CDR2 is FQGNSA in the germline V gene. This CDR3 spans 13 amino acids. Deletions cut 5 bases from V and 6 bases from J, with 13 bases between. Participant reports of clinical history set cohort assignment. The data were produced by immunoSEQ multiplex PCR, yet TCRdb's version contains in-frame clones alone and is incomplete. The table has fewer than 500,000 clones, 70% to 90% seen once. The chain carries TRBV7-2 and TRBJ1-2; D not resolved. Sequenced: PBMCs or T cells enriched from blood (not recorded which). The TCR comes from a woman aged 18-29 years with acute COVID-19. In DNA form, the CDR3 reads TGTGCCAGCAGCCACGACCGGAGGGATGGCTACACCTTC. Amino acids: CASSHDRRDGYTF.